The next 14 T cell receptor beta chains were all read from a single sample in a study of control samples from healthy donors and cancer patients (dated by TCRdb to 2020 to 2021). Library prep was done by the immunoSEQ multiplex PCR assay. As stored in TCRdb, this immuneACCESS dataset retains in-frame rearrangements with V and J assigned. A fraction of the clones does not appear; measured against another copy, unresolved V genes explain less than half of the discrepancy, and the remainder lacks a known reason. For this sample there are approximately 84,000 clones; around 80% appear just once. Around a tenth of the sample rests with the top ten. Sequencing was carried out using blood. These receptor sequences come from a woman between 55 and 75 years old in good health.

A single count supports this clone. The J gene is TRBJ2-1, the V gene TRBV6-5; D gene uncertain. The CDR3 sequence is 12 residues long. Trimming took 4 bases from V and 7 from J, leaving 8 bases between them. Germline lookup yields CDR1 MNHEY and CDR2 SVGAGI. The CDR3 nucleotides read TGTGCCAGCAGTTTTATGAGTAATGAGCAGTTCTTC. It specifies CASSFMSNEQFF.

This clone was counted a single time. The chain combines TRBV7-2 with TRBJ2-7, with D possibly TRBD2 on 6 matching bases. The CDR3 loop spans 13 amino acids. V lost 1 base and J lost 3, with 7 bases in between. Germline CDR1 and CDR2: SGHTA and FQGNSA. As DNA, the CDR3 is TGTGCCAGCAGCTTAGGGAGGGACTACGAGCAGTACTTC. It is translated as CASSLGRDYEQYF.

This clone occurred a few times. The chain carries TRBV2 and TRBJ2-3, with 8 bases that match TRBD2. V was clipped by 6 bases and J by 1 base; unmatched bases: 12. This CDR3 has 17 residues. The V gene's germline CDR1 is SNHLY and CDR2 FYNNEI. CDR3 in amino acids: CASRPGLVGSGTDTQYF. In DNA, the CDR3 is TGTGCCAGCAGACCGGGACTAGTTGGGTCCGGCACAGATACGCAGTATTTT.

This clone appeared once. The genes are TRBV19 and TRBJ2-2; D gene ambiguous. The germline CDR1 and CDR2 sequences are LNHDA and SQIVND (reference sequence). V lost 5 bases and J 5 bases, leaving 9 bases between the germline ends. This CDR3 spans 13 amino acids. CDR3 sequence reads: CASSPVGTGELFF. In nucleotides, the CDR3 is TGTGCCAGTAGTCCCGTGGGGACCGGGGAGCTGTTTTTT.

CDR3 amino acids: CASSQDVREDTEAFF. CDR3 bases: TGCGCCAGCAGCCAAGATGTCCGGGAGGACACTGAAGCTTTCTTT. The chain combines TRBV4-1 with TRBJ1-1; D is ambiguous. Trimming pared 0 bases from V and 3 bases from J, leaving 11 bases between. Germline-derived CDR1 and CDR2 are MGHRA and YSYEKL. The CDR3 loop spans 15 amino acids.

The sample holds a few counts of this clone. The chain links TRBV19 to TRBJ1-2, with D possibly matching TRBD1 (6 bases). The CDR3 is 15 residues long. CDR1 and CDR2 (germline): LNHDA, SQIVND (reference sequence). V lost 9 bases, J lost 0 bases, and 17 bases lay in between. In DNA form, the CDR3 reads TGTGCCAGACCTCAGGGGCCATCCTCTAACTATGGCTACACCTTC. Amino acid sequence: CARPQGPSSNYGYTF.

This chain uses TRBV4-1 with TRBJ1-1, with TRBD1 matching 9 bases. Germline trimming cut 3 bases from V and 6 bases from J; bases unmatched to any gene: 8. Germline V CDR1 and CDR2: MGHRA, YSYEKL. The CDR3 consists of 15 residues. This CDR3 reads CASSQDGTGFPEAFF. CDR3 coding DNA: TGCGCCAGCAGCCAGGACGGGACAGGGTTTCCTGAAGCTTTCTTT.

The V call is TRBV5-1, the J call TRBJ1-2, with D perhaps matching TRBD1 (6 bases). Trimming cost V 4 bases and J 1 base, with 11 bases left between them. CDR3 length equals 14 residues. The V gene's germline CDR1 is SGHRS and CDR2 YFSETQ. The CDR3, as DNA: TGCGCCAGCAGCCCCGGACAGAGTAACTATGGCTACACCTTC. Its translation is CASSPGQSNYGYTF.

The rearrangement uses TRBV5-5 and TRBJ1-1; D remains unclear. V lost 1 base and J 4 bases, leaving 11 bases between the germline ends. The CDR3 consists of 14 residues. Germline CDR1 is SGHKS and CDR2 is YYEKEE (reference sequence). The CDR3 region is CASSLIWEGTEAFF. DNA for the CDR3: TGTGCCAGCAGCTTGATCTGGGAGGGCACTGAAGCTTTCTTT.

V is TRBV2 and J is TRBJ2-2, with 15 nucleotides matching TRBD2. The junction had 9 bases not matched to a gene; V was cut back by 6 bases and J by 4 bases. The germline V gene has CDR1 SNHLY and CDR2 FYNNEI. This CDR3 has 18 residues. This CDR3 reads CASSRTSGGVSSTGELFF. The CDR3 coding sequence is TGTGCCAGCAGCAGGACTAGCGGGGGGGTATCTAGCACCGGGGAGCTGTTTTTT.

In DNA form, the CDR3 reads TGTGCCAGCTCACCGGGCGACAGGGTAATTTCCTACAATGAGCAGTTCTTC. As protein: CASSPGDRVISYNEQFF. The chain employs TRBV18 and TRBJ2-1; 7 bases agree with TRBD1. V gave up 3 bases and J gave up 1 base; unmatched junction bases: 9. Germline CDR1 KGHSH, CDR2 LQKENI. The CDR3 sequence is 17 residues long.

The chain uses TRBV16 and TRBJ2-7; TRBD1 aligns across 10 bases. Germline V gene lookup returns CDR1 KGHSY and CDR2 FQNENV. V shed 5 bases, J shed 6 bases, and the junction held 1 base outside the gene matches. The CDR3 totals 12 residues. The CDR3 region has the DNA TGTGCCAGCAGCGGGACAGGGGCCGAGCAGTACTTC. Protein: CASSGTGAEQYF.

The CDR3: CASSPGTGYHEQYF. The DNA for the CDR3 is TGTGCCAGCAGTCCCGGGACAGGGTACCACGAGCAGTACTTC. The chain is built from TRBV28 and TRBJ2-7; 9 nucleotides agree with TRBD1. Germline loops: CDR1 MDHEN, CDR2 SYDVKM. The CDR3 runs 14 residues. The ends lost 5 bases at V and 5 bases at J; junction bases unmatched: 7.

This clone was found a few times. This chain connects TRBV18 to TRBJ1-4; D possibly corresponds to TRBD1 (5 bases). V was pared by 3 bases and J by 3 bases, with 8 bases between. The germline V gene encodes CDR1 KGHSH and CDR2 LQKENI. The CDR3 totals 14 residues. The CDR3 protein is CASSPGGSNEKLFF. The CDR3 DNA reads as TGTGCCAGCTCACCCGGGGGTTCTAATGAAAAACTGTTTTTT.